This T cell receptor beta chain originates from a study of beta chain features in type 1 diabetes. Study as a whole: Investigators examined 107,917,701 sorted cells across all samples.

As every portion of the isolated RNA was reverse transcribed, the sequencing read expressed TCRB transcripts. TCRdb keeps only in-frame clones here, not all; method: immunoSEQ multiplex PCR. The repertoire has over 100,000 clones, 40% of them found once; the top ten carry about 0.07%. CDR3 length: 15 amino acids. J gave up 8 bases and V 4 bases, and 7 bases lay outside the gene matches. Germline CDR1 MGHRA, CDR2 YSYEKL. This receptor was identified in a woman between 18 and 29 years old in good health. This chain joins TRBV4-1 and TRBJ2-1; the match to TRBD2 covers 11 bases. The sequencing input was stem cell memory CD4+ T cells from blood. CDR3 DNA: TGCGCCAGCAGCCTAGCGGGAGGGCCTTTGGATGAGCAGTTCTTC. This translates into CASSLAGGPLDEQFF.